This passage covers 15 T cell receptor beta chains from one sample sequenced in a study of beta chain features in type 1 diabetes. Study findings and constraints: The study found moderately but significantly shorter TCRB CDR3s in all four CD4+ subsets of Type 1 diabetes patients.

cDNA synthesis used the whole RNA isolate, giving expressed TCRB sequences. The protocol was immunoSEQ multiplex PCR, while the TCRdb copy is restricted to in-frame clones and leaves out a portion. The sample records some 250,000 clones, approximately 10% being singletons. These receptors' antigens are unknown. Sequenced input: naive CD4+ T cells from blood. The source of these receptors is a man aged 25-45 years with type 1 diabetes.

This clone was seen more than once but under ten times. The chain joins TRBV7-9 to TRBJ2-7, with 10 bases that match TRBD1. Germline trimming cut 5 bases from V and 5 bases from J; bases unmatched to any gene: 9. Germline V gene lookup returns CDR1 SEHNR and CDR2 FQNEAQ (reference sequence). This CDR3 contains 15 residues. This CDR3 reads CASSRAGQGLDEQYF. The DNA of the CDR3 is TGTGCCAGCAGCCGAGCGGGACAGGGGTTAGACGAGCAGTACTTC. Using reference TRBV7-9 and TRBJ2-7 for the parts outside the CDR3, the full variable domain is DTGVSQNPRHKITKRGQNVTFRCDPISEHNRLYWYRQTLGQGPEFLTYFQNEAQLEKSRLLSDRFSAERPKGSFSTLEIQRTEQGDSAMYLCASSRAGQGLDEQYFGPGTRLTVT.

This chain links TRBV29-1 with TRBJ2-7; maybe TRBD1 (5 bases). The CDR3 covers 13 residues. The germline V and J ends were trimmed by 8 bases and 4 bases, with 18 bases remaining between them. Germline V CDR1 and CDR2: SQVTM, ANQGSEA. CDR3 loop: CSPHLQGSYEQYF. CDR3 bases: TGCAGCCCTCATCTTCAGGGATCGTACGAGCAGTACTTC.

This rearrangement joins TRBV18 to TRBJ1-1, with D uncertain. V was clipped by 2 bases and J by 1 base, with 8 bases between them. The length of the CDR3 is 14 residues. Germline CDR1 and CDR2: KGHSH and LQKENI. CDR3 coding DNA: TGTGCCAGCTCACCATCCACAGCGAACACTGAAGCTTTCTTT. Protein: CASSPSTANTEAFF.

V gene TRBV7-2 combines with J gene TRBJ2-5; D call uncertain. Germline lookup yields CDR1 SGHTA and CDR2 FQGNSA. Trimming shortened V by 5 bases and J by 0 bases, and 10 bases separated the two germline ends. This CDR3 region has 14 residues. As DNA, the CDR3 is TGTGCCAGCAGCCGAAACGGGTACCAAGAGACCCAGTACTTC. The encoded protein is CASSRNGYQETQYF.

In this sample, this clone turned up a few times. V is TRBV5-1 and J is TRBJ2-2, with a tentative D call TRBD1 (5 bases). The germline gives CDR1 SGHRS, CDR2 YFSETQ. Trimming shortened V by 4 bases and J by 7 bases, and 26 bases separated the two germline ends. The CDR3 is 18 amino acids. The CDR3 DNA reads as TGCGCCAGCAGCAGGGGTGGCAGTGGTCCAAGTCCCATCGGGGAGCTGTTTTTT. Its protein product is CASSRGGSGPSPIGELFF.

This chain links TRBV29-1 with TRBJ2-3, with a weak D call TRBD1 (6 bases). Trimming took off 6 bases at V and 2 bases at J, with 12 bases between the two ends. CDR3 size: 13 residues. The germline V gene encodes CDR1 SQVTM and CDR2 ANQGSEA. The DNA for the CDR3 is TGCAGCGTCCCACAGGGCAACACAGATACGCAGTATTTT. Protein product: CSVPQGNTDTQYF.

The chain links TRBV28 to TRBJ2-7; D remains unclear. V lost 4 bases and J 2 bases, leaving 12 bases between the germline ends. The CDR3 runs to 14 residues. CDR1 MDHEN and CDR2 SYDVKM come from the germline V gene. Here the CDR3 DNA reads TGTGCCAGCAGTTCAAGGCGTACTACCTACGAGCAGTACTTC. Translation: CASSSRRTTYEQYF.

The table lists this clone with a few counts. The rearrangement links TRBV7-9 to TRBJ1-1; the D gene is possibly TRBD1 (5 bases). The germline gives CDR1 SEHNR, CDR2 FQNEAQ (reference sequence). The CDR3 extends over 14 amino acids. Deletions cut 1 base from V and 8 bases from J, with 14 bases between. The CDR3 reads CASSLVGAYSEAFF. In DNA form, the CDR3 reads TGTGCCAGCAGCTTAGTAGGGGCATACTCCGAAGCTTTCTTT.

The chain uses TRBV7-6 and TRBJ2-2, with D possibly being TRBD2 (5 bases). The ends were cut back, 5 bases at V and 2 bases at J, with 15 bases in the middle. CDR3 length: 16 amino acids. Per the germline V gene, CDR1 is SGHVS and CDR2 is FNYEAQ. The CDR3 loop is CASSPRGRANTGELFF. The DNA of the CDR3 is TGTGCCAGCAGCCCGCGAGGGAGAGCCAACACCGGGGAGCTGTTTTTT.

This clone turned up a few times. The chain has TRBV9 and TRBJ2-7; 9 bases fit TRBD2. With V trimmed by 4 bases and J by 3 bases, 11 bases remained unmatched. Germline V gene lookup returns CDR1 SGDLS and CDR2 YYNGEE. This CDR3 region has 16 residues. This chain's CDR3 is CASSPKAGGQIYEQYF. CDR3 nucleotide sequence: TGTGCCAGCAGCCCGAAAGCGGGGGGCCAAATCTACGAGCAGTACTTC.

The chain links TRBV9 to TRBJ2-1; 9 bases line up with TRBD1. J gave up 7 bases and V 2 bases, and 16 bases lay outside the gene matches. Germline CDR1 and CDR2: SGDLS and YYNGEE. The CDR3 is 18 amino acids. In nucleotides, the CDR3 is TGTGCCAGCAGCGTCGTCCCCTTTACAGGGGGCGCGGGGAATGAGCAGTTCTTC. Translating it yields CASSVVPFTGGAGNEQFF.

This clone appeared a few times. This chain joins TRBV5-1 and TRBJ2-7; TRBD2 is a possible D gene (5 bases). V lost 5 bases and J 5 bases, leaving 14 bases between the germline ends. The V gene's germline CDR1 is SGHRS and CDR2 YFSETQ. The CDR3 length is 13 residues. The DNA of the CDR3 is TGCGCCAGCAGGGACTTCCAGGACCACGAGCAGTACTTC. Translated: CASRDFQDHEQYF.

This rearrangement joins TRBV7-9 to TRBJ2-5; 9 positions match TRBD2. Losses at the gene ends were 5 bases for V and 4 bases for J; bases not matched to a gene: 8. This CDR3 is 15 amino acids long. Germline CDR1 reads SEHNR; CDR2 reads FQNEAQ (reference sequence). The chain's CDR3 is CASSTRGLAGETQYF. In nucleotides, the CDR3 is TGTGCCAGCAGCACGAGGGGACTAGCAGGAGAGACCCAGTACTTC.

This clone was found a few times. The rearrangement joins TRBV18 to TRBJ2-3, with D perhaps matching TRBD2 (6 bases). Germline V gene data show CDR1 as KGHSH and CDR2 as LQKENI. CDR3 length equals 13 residues. The V gene lost 4 bases and the J gene lost 2 bases, with 7 bases spanning the gap. CDR3: CASSRGDTDTQYF. The CDR3 nucleotides read TGTGCCAGCTCACGGGGGGACACAGATACGCAGTATTTT.

This clone was seen a handful of times. The chain couples TRBV18 to TRBJ1-2; possibly TRBD1 for D (5 bases). The CDR3 has 15 residues. Trimming took off 2 bases at V and 3 bases at J, with 13 bases between the two ends. Germline V gene sequence: CDR1 KGHSH, CDR2 LQKENI. The chain's CDR3 is CASSPNTGKDYGYTF. In nucleotides, the CDR3 is TGTGCCAGCTCACCAAACACAGGAAAGGACTATGGCTACACCTTC.